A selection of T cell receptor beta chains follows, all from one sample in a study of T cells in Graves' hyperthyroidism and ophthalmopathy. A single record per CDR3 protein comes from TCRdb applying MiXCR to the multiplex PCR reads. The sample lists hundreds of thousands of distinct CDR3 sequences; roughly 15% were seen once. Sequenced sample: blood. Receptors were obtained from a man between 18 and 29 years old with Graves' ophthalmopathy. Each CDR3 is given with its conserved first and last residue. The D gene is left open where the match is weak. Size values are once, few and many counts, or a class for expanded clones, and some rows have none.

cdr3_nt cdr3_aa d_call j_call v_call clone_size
TGTGCCAGCAGCCAACTACTGGGACCACGGTACCAAGAGACCCAGTACTTC CASSQLLGPRYQETQYF . TRBJ2-5 TRBV14 many
TGCAGTGCTAGAGATATCAAAGGCGCCCACACCGGGGAGCTGTTTTTT CSARDIKGAHTGELFF . TRBJ2-2 TRBV20-1 .
TGCGCCAGCAGCCAGCCATTTCGGGACAGGGTCCCTGAAGCTTTCTTT CASSQPFRDRVPEAFF TRBD1 TRBJ1-1 TRBV4-1 many
TGTGCCAGCAGGAAAGCGGGAGGGCCTTACAATGAGCAGTTCTTC CASRKAGGPYNEQFF TRBD2 TRBJ2-1 TRBV7-3 few
TGTGCCTGGAGTGTTACCCAGTGGGTTAATTCACCCCTCCACTTT CAWSVTQWVNSPLHF . TRBJ1-6 TRBV30 few
TGTGCCAGCAGTACAGGGACTAGCGGGGGCCACAATGAGCAGTTCTTC CASSTGTSGGHNEQFF TRBD2 TRBJ2-1 TRBV6-1 .
TGTGCCAGCAGTTGGGATCTGAGAACTGAAGCTTTCTTT CASSWDLRTEAFF . TRBJ1-1 TRBV12-3/TRBV12-4 many
TGTGCCAGCAGCCAGGGGCTAGCGGGGAGCCAAGAGACCCAGTACTTC CASSQGLAGSQETQYF TRBD2 TRBJ2-5 TRBV7-8 many
TGCAGTGCTATTACTAGCGGGAATTCTTGGGAGACCCAGTACTTC CSAITSGNSWETQYF TRBD2 TRBJ2-5 TRBV20-1 many
TGTGCCAGCAGCTTGGGCCCCCCCGGGACAACCTACGAGCAGTACTTC CASSLGPPGTTYEQYF . TRBJ2-7 TRBV5-5 .
TGTGCCAGCAGCGCCCTTTACGGGGAGGGGTCCGGGGGCAACACCGGGGAGCTGTTTTTT CASSALYGEGSGGNTGELFF . TRBJ2-2 TRBV5-4 .
TGTGCCAGCAGCCAAGAGTCCACAGGGAACTATGGCTACACCTTC CASSQESTGNYGYTF . TRBJ1-2 TRBV3-1 many
TGCGCCAGCAGCTTGGGGGGTCCTGGGGCCAACGTCCTGACTTTC CASSLGGPGANVLTF . TRBJ2-6 TRBV5-1 many
TGTGCCAGCGACAGGTGGGGCGGGGACACTGAAGCTTTCTTT CASDRWGGDTEAFF . TRBJ1-1 TRBV6-1 few
TGTGCCAGCAGCCCGGGTCCGTCCGGGGGCAGTGAAGCTTTCTTT CASSPGPSGGSEAFF . TRBJ1-1 TRBV5-5 many